Each of the 5 T cell receptor beta chains below was sequenced from the same sample in a study of human T cells and chemical hapten exposure. MiXCR, applied by TCRdb to the RACE reads, yields one record per CDR3 protein. The sample records under 200,000 distinct CDR3 sequences, nearly 30% being singletons. Indicated time point: pre-sensitization, week 0. Noted treatment: therapeutic diphenylcyclopropenone sensitization with weekly scalp DPC. The material was whole blood, obtained in connection with sensitization to the hapten diphenylcyclopropenone (DPC). The receptors derive from a woman in her twenties or thirties with alopecia areata. Some clones in this sample may be carry-over from other donors' samples.

This clonotype was counted between two and nine times. The chain carries TRBV20-1 and TRBJ2-7; 9 positions match TRBD1. The CDR3 spans 14 residues. CDR1 DFQATT and CDR2 SNEGSKA come from the germline V gene (reference sequence). V lost 3 bases to trimming and J lost 3 bases; unmatched junction nucleotides: 6. The DNA for the CDR3 is TGCAGTGCTAGGGTGGACAGGGGTGTCTACGAGCAGTACTTC. This translates into CSARVDRGVYEQYF.

This clonotype showed up just a few times. J is TRBJ2-7 and V is TRBV7-2; 10 nucleotides match TRBD2. CDR3 length: 18 residues. Germline lookup yields CDR1 SGHTA and CDR2 FQGNSA. V trimming: 5 bases; J trimming: 4 bases; junction bases outside the gene matches: 17. In DNA, the CDR3 is TGTGCCAGCAGCCCCCCTGGTAGCGGGGGGACTGGGAGATACGAGCAGTACTTC. It translates to CASSPPGSGGTGRYEQYF.

The CDR3: CASSLGGQMETQYF. The CDR3 DNA is TGTGCCAGCAGTTTGGGGGGACAGATGGAGACCCAGTACTTC. The rearrangement uses TRBV12-3 or TRBV12-4 and TRBJ2-5; tentatively, D is TRBD1 (7 bases). This CDR3 spans 14 amino acids. Trimming removed 3 bases from V and 5 bases from J, with 13 bases in between.

This clonotype appeared many times. The V and J genes are TRBV2 and TRBJ1-2, with a tentative D call TRBD1 (5 bases). CDR3 length: 14 amino acids. Germline V gene data show CDR1 as SNHLY and CDR2 as FYNNEI. The germline V and J ends were trimmed by 6 bases and 4 bases, with 15 bases remaining between them. CDR3 protein: CASRGASTIYGYTF. Here the CDR3 DNA reads TGTGCCAGCAGAGGGGCCTCGACGATCTATGGCTACACCTTC. The variable domain in full, with the rest retrieved from reference TRBV2 and TRBJ1-2, is EPEVTQTPSHQVTQMGQEVILRCVPISNHLYFYWYRQILGQKVEFLVSFYNNEISEKSEIFDDQFSVERPDGSNFTLKIRSTKLEDSAMYFCASRGASTIYGYTFGSGTRLTVV.

The chain recombines TRBV2 with TRBJ2-7; D is uncertain. V lost 8 bases to trimming and J lost 4 bases, with 9 bases between them. Germline V gene sequence: CDR1 SNHLY, CDR2 FYNNEI. The CDR3 has 11 amino acids. The CDR3 region is CASHQLYEQYF. The CDR3 nucleotides are TGTGCCAGCCATCAGCTTTACGAGCAGTACTTC. The full variable domain, completed using reference TRBV2 and TRBJ2-7, is EPEVTQTPSHQVTQMGQEVILRCVPISNHLYFYWYRQILGQKVEFLVSFYNNEISEKSEIFDDQFSVERPDGSNFTLKIRSTKLEDSAMYFCASHQLYEQYFGPGTRLTVT.